The 5 T cell receptor beta chains reported below all come from one sample, sequenced in a study of T cell responses to AZD1222 COVID-19 vaccine. The protocol was immunoSEQ multiplex PCR, while the TCRdb copy is restricted to in-frame clones and leaves out a portion. The top ten clones hold about 2.7% of a sample with around 88,000 clones, nearly 90% of them seen once. This specimen was peripheral blood, taken on day 0 of MenACWY control vaccination. The receptor source for this set is an adult in good health.

The count of this clone is one. The chain joins TRBV5-8 to TRBJ2-7, with D uncertain. In germline, CDR1 is SGHTS, CDR2 YDEGEE. Trimming took off 4 bases at V and 7 bases at J, with 15 bases between the two ends. The length of the CDR3 is 13 residues. CDR3 sequence reads: CASSITHLQEQYF. CDR3 nucleotide sequence: TGTGCCAGCAGCATCACCCACCTACAAGAGCAGTACTTC.

The chain combines TRBV5-1 with TRBJ1-1; D remains unclear. Trimming took off 1 base at V and 0 bases at J, with 7 bases between the two ends. CDR1 and CDR2 from the germline V gene are SGHRS and YFSETQ. The CDR3 length is 14 residues. CDR3 sequence: CASSLRNMNTEAFF. CDR3 in DNA: TGCGCCAGCAGCTTGCGTAACATGAACACTGAAGCTTTCTTT. The full variable domain, with the rest looked up from reference TRBV5-1 and TRBJ1-1, is KAGVTQTPRYLIKTRGQQVTLSCSPISGHRSVSWYQQTPGQGLQFLFEYFSETQRNKGNFPGRFSGRQFSNSRSEMNVSTLELGDSALYLCASSLRNMNTEAFFGQGTRLTVV.

The chain combines TRBV7-8 with TRBJ1-1; no firm D call. There are 14 residues in the CDR3. The germline V gene has CDR1 SGHVS and CDR2 FQNEAQ. Between the trimmed V and J ends, which lost 6 bases and 2 bases, there was a span of 13 bases. The CDR3 nucleotides are TGTGCCAGCAGGAAAGAGGAGGTTAACACTGAAGCTTTCTTT. This sequence encodes CASRKEEVNTEAFF.

CDR3 sequence reads: CSANLGNPQYF. CDR3 DNA: TGCAGTGCCAACTTGGGGAATCCGCAGTATTTT. The chain recombines TRBV20-1 with TRBJ2-3, with no clear D. Per germline, CDR1 DFQATT and CDR2 SNEGSKA (reference sequence). V lost 6 bases to trimming and J lost 10 bases, with 14 bases between them. This CDR3 has 11 amino acids.

The V gene is TRBV4-1, the J gene TRBJ2-3; D is ambiguous. Germline assignment: CDR1 MGHRA and CDR2 YSYEKL. The CDR3 runs to 11 residues. V lost 9 bases, J lost 6 bases, and 10 bases lay in between. As DNA, the CDR3 is TGCGCCAGTCGGACCTCTGATACGCAGTATTTT. Protein product: CASRTSDTQYF.